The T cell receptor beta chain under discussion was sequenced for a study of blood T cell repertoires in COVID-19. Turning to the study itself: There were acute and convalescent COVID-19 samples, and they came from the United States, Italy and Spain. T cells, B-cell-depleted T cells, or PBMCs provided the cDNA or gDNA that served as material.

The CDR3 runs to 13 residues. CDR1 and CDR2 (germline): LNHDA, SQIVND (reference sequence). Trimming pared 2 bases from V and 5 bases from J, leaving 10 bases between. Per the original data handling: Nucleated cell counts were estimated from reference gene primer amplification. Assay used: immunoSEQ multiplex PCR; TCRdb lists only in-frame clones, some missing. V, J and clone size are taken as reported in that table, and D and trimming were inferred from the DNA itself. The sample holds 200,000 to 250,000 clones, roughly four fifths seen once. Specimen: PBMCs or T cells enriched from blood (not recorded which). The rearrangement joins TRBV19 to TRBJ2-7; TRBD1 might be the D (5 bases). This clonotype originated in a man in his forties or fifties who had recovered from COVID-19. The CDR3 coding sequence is TGTGCCAGTAGTATACGTTCACAGGACGAGCAGTACTTC. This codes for CASSIRSQDEQYF. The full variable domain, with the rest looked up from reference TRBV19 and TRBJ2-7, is DGGITQSPKYLFRKEGQNVTLSCEQNLNHDAMYWYRQDPGQGLRLIYYSQIVNDFQKGDIAEGYSVSREKKESFPLTVTSAQKNPTAFYLCASSIRSQDEQYFGPGTRLTVT.